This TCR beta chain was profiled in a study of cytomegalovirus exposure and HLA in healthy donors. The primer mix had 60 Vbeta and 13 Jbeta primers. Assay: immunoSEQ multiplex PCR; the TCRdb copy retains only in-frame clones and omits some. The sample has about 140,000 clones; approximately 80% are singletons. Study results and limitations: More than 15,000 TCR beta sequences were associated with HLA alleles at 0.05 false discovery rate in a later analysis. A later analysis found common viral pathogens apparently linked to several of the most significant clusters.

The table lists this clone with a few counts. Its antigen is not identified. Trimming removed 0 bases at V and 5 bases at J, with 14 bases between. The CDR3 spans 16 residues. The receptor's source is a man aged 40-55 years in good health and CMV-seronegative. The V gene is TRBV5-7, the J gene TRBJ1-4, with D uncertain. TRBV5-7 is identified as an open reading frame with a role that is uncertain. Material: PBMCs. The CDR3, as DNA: TGTGCCAGCAGCTTGGACACCCTTGTTTCCAATGAAAAACTGTTTTTT. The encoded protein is CASSLDTLVSNEKLFF.